The source of this T cell receptor (beta chain) is a study of OX40 agonist ivuxolimab in advanced cancers. Study information: At doses from 0.01 to 10 mg/kg, patients were given intravenous ivuxolimab every 2 weeks.

Remarks on this clone: Its specificity is unknown.

This CDR3 contains 17 residues. Per germline, CDR1 MDHEN and CDR2 SYDVKM. Trimming stripped 4 bases from V and 0 bases from J, with 16 bases between. Study-level results: Dosing at 0.1 to 3.0 mg/kg was accompanied by clonal expansion of CD4+ and CD8+ blood T cells by week 6.

TCRdb's copy holds only in-frame clones and misses some; the assay was immunoSEQ multiplex PCR. The sample has tens of thousands of clones; about 86% are singletons. The chain uses TRBV28 and TRBJ2-1; D remains ambiguous. The sequence came from an adult with an advanced solid tumor such as melanoma, head and neck, liver or kidney cancer. This specimen was CD4+ or CD8+ T cells sorted from blood, taken in a trial of the OX40 agonist ivuxolimab. This chain's CDR3 is CASSSHSDWFSYNEQFF. The CDR3 bases are TGTGCCAGCAGTTCCCACTCAGACTGGTTCTCCTACAATGAGCAGTTCTTC. Full variable domain (missing parts from reference TRBV28 and TRBJ2-1): DVKVTQSSRYLVKRTGEKVFLECVQDMDHENMFWYRQDPGLGLRLIYFSYDVKMKEKGDIPEGYSVSREKKERFSLILESASTNQTSMYLCASSSHSDWFSYNEQFFGPGTRLTVL.